The 26 T cell receptor beta chains below were found in one sample sequenced in a study of post-analysis software for immune sequencing data. Libraries were made from TCR beta cDNA, and they carried unique molecular identifiers. TCRdb reprocessed the PCR reads with MiXCR, giving one entry per CDR3 protein. The sample records roughly 570,000 distinct CDR3 sequences, roughly 34% being singletons. Study-level findings and limits: Patients carried roughly five TRBV segments more frequently than controls did, and TRBV5-6, TRBV5-1 and TRBV20-1 were among them.

These receptors have no known antigen. Sequences were obtained from blood. The receptors derive from a girl aged 2 to 17 with multiple sclerosis.

The chain recombines TRBV7-9 with TRBJ2-5; D gene unclear. Germline loops: CDR1 SEHNR, CDR2 FQNEAQ (reference sequence). The CDR3 has 13 residues. The V end lost 3 bases, the J end lost 1 base, and 6 bases lay between the germline ends. The CDR3 here is CASSFVPQETQYF. The CDR3, as DNA: TGTGCCAGCAGCTTCGTGCCCCAAGAGACCCAGTACTTC.

CDR3 region: CSVLRASDPTDEQYF. DNA for the CDR3: TGCAGTGTCCTGAGAGCCTCGGACCCCACTGACGAGCAGTACTTC. The rearrangement links TRBV20-1 to TRBJ2-7, with D uncertain. The CDR3 loop spans 15 amino acids. The V gene lost 7 bases and the J gene lost 5 bases, with 24 bases spanning the gap. CDR1 DFQATT and CDR2 SNEGSKA come from the germline V gene (reference sequence).

As to this clonotype: A clone one base away is much larger, so this may be a read error. The chain recombines TRBV4-1 with TRBJ2-5; D not certain. CDR1 is MGHRA and CDR2 is YSYEKL in the germline V gene. The CDR3 is 16 residues long. With 1 base removed from V and 5 bases from J, the gap between germline ends came to 17 bases. The CDR3 region is CASSQVATAVTETQYF. The CDR3 DNA follows: TGCGCCAGCAGCCAAGTTGCCACGGCCGTAACTGAGACCCAGTACTTC.

The rearrangement uses TRBV20-1 and TRBJ1-2; D is unresolved. The CDR3 loop spans 13 amino acids. V lost 4 bases and J lost 3, with 12 bases in between. Germline CDR1 reads DFQATT; CDR2 reads SNEGSKA (reference sequence). The CDR3 sequence is CSATRDKYYGYTF. CDR3 nucleotide sequence: TGCAGTGCTACCCGCGACAAATACTATGGCTACACCTTC.

This clonotype was recorded a few times. The V gene is TRBV11-2, the J gene TRBJ2-3, with TRBD2 identical over 11 bases. V trimming: 5 bases; J trimming: 2 bases; junction bases outside the gene matches: 6. The CDR3 length is 16 residues. CDR1 is SGHAT and CDR2 is FQNNGV in the germline V gene. CDR3 residues: CASSLSSGGTTDTQYF. The CDR3 DNA is TGTGCCAGCAGCCTGTCTAGCGGGGGGACCACAGATACGCAGTATTTT.

The rearrangement uses TRBV29-1 and TRBJ2-3; 13 nucleotides agree with TRBD2. After removal of 8 bases from V and 4 bases from J, the junction contained 3 bases not matched to a gene. This CDR3 has 13 amino acids. From germline, CDR1 is SQVTM and CDR2 ANQGSEA. The CDR3 loop reads CSTGTSGADTQYF. In nucleotides, the CDR3 is TGCAGCACTGGGACTAGCGGGGCAGATACGCAGTATTTT.

V and J are TRBV5-1 and TRBJ1-2; D might be TRBD1 (5 bases). The germline CDR1 and CDR2 sequences are SGHRS and YFSETQ. With 4 bases removed from V and 7 bases from J, the gap between germline ends came to 20 bases. CDR3 length: 15 residues. The CDR3 here is CASSPQGPGRIGYTF. The CDR3 DNA is TGCGCCAGCAGCCCCCAGGGCCCGGGAAGGATTGGCTACACCTTC.

This rearrangement joins TRBV7-9 to TRBJ2-5, with TRBD1 identical over 9 bases. The CDR3 has 14 amino acids. J lost 3 bases, V lost 6 bases, and 5 bases had no gene match. The germline gives CDR1 SEHNR, CDR2 FQNEAQ (reference sequence). CDR3 in amino acids: CASSYRDREETQYF. CDR3 nucleotide sequence: TGTGCCAGCAGTTACCGGGACAGGGAAGAGACCCAGTACTTC.

J is TRBJ2-1 and V is TRBV5-6; weak D call: TRBD2 (7 bases). V was pared by 4 bases and J by 3 bases, with 20 bases between. This CDR3 contains 17 residues. CDR1 and CDR2 (germline): SGHDT, YYEEEE. In DNA, the CDR3 is TGTGCCAGCAGCGGATTGGGGGGGGCGGTAGACTACAATGAGCAGTTCTTC. This gives the protein CASSGLGGAVDYNEQFF. Using reference TRBV5-6 and TRBJ2-1 for the parts outside the CDR3, the full variable domain is DAGVTQSPTHLIKTRGQQVTLRCSPKSGHDTVSWYQQALGQGPQFIFQYYEEEERQRGNFPDRFSGHQFPNYSSELNVNALLLGDSALYLCASSGLGGAVDYNEQFFGPGTRLTVL.

The chain is built from TRBV12-3 or TRBV12-4 and TRBJ1-2; D remains ambiguous. Trimming took 3 bases from V and 5 from J, leaving 4 bases between them. The CDR3 runs to 11 residues. The chain's CDR3 is CASSFAYGYTF. The CDR3 DNA follows: TGTGCCAGCAGTTTCGCGTATGGCTACACCTTC.

V gene TRBV5-1 combines with J gene TRBJ2-5; tentatively, D is TRBD2 (5 bases). V dropped 0 bases and J dropped 11 bases, with 14 bases sitting between them. The CDR3 loop spans 13 amino acids. From germline, CDR1 is SGHRS and CDR2 YFSETQ. The CDR3 nucleotides read TGCGCCAGCAGCTTGGAAGACGGGGAGCGACAGTACTTC. Translating it yields CASSLEDGERQYF.

This clonotype was recorded a few times. The chain couples TRBV18 to TRBJ1-2; D is undetermined. Per germline, CDR1 KGHSH and CDR2 LQKENI. The CDR3 has 16 residues. Trimming shortened V by 0 bases and J by 1 base, and 12 bases separated the two germline ends. The CDR3 DNA sequence: TGTGCCAGCTCACCACCTATGGCAGGTTTTAACTATGGCTACACCTTC. This encodes CASSPPMAGFNYGYTF.

This clonotype was detected only a few times. The chain links TRBV4-1 to TRBJ2-7; D ambiguous. V lost 0 bases and J 2 bases, leaving 11 bases between the germline ends. The CDR3 length is 15 residues. Germline CDR1 MGHRA, CDR2 YSYEKL. The CDR3 nucleotides are TGCGCCAGCAGCCAAGATCTGAACGAAGCCTACGAGCAGTACTTC. It yields the protein CASSQDLNEAYEQYF.

The CDR3 DNA reads as TGTGCCAGCAGCCAAGATTCAGCGGGGGAACAAGAGACCCAGTACTTC. Translated: CASSQDSAGEQETQYF. The chain links TRBV4-2 to TRBJ2-5, with 8 bases that match TRBD2. The CDR3 has 16 amino acids. The germline gives CDR1 LGHNA, CDR2 YNFKEQ. V lost 0 bases, J lost 2 bases, and 5 bases stayed unmatched.

The chain is built from TRBV5-1 and TRBJ1-6, with 7 bases identical to TRBD1. V trimming: 4 bases; J trimming: 6 bases; junction bases outside the gene matches: 10. This CDR3 region has 16 residues. CDR1 and CDR2 from the germline V gene are SGHRS and YFSETQ. The CDR3 protein is CASSQETGTLNSPLHF. The DNA of the CDR3 is TGCGCCAGCAGCCAGGAGACAGGGACCCTTAATTCACCCCTCCACTTT.

J is TRBJ1-2 and V is TRBV5-1; D unclear. CDR1 and CDR2 from the germline V gene are SGHRS and YFSETQ. Trimming left V 0 bases short and J 6 bases short, with 6 bases between. This CDR3 is 12 amino acids long. The CDR3 sequence: CASSLDSHGYTF. In DNA, the CDR3 is TGCGCCAGCAGCTTGGACAGTCATGGCTACACCTTC.

This chain joins TRBV28 and TRBJ2-5, with D unresolved. The germline CDR1 and CDR2 sequences are MDHEN and SYDVKM. V lost 2 bases, J lost 7 bases, and 11 bases lay in between. The CDR3 is 13 residues long. CDR3 sequence reads: CASSLPLPGTQYF. DNA for the CDR3: TGTGCCAGCAGTTTACCCCTTCCCGGGACCCAGTACTTC.

This clonotype was detected ten times or more. The J gene is TRBJ2-3, the V gene TRBV29-1, with D perhaps matching TRBD1 or TRBD2 (5 bases each). Germline values: CDR1 SQVTM, CDR2 ANQGSEA. V was clipped by 6 bases and J by 1 base, with 14 bases between them. The CDR3 runs 14 residues. The CDR3 bases are TGCAGCGTGGGACCTCTCACGCGCACAGATACGCAGTATTTT. This codes for CSVGPLTRTDTQYF.

In its sample, this clonotype was seen a few times. The V call is TRBV6-5, the J call TRBJ2-1; 9 bases map to TRBD1. Germline assignment: CDR1 MNHEY and CDR2 SVGAGI. The CDR3 runs to 14 residues. J was trimmed by 4 bases and V by 4 bases; bases with no gene match: 2. CDR3 nucleotide sequence: TGTGCCAGCAGTTGGGGACAGGGTTACAATGAGCAGTTCTTC. It encodes CASSWGQGYNEQFF.

The CDR3 nucleotides read TGCGCCAGCAGCTTCAGGACGCATAGCACAGATACGCAGTATTTT. Translated, it gives CASSFRTHSTDTQYF. The chain uses TRBV5-1 and TRBJ2-3; D is undetermined. The CDR3 spans 15 residues. V gave up 2 bases and J gave up 0 bases, with 10 bases separating them. Germline CDR1 reads SGHRS; CDR2 reads YFSETQ.

This clonotype was counted between two and nine times. This chain joins TRBV5-1 and TRBJ1-4; TRBD1 agrees at 12 bases. After removal of 1 base from V and 1 base from J, the junction contained 11 bases not matched to a gene. There are 20 residues in the CDR3. Germline CDR1 and CDR2: SGHRS and YFSETQ. The CDR3 loop reads CASSLRVGTGGLGTNEKLFF. As DNA, the CDR3 is TGCGCCAGCAGCTTGAGGGTCGGGACAGGGGGCCTAGGAACTAATGAAAAACTGTTTTTT.

The chain has TRBV5-5 and TRBJ2-4, with D unresolved. This CDR3 comprises 16 residues. Germline values: CDR1 SGHKS, CDR2 YYEKEE (reference sequence). V gave up 0 bases and J gave up 5 bases, with 15 bases separating them. The CDR3 spells CASSLDQWDRQNIQYF. In nucleotides, the CDR3 is TGTGCCAGCAGCTTGGACCAGTGGGATCGACAAAACATTCAGTACTTC.

This clonotype was recorded at least ten times. The rearrangement links TRBV7-9 to TRBJ2-5; 8 bases are shared with TRBD2. Germline CDR1 reads SEHNR; CDR2 reads FQNEAQ (reference sequence). After removal of 4 bases from V and 2 bases from J, the junction contained 3 bases not matched to a gene. This CDR3 comprises 14 residues. CDR3 loop: CASSSSGLQETQYF. In DNA, the CDR3 is TGTGCCAGCAGCTCTAGCGGGTTACAAGAGACCCAGTACTTC.

The gene calls are TRBV5-4 and TRBJ2-2; possibly TRBD1 for D (7 bases). CDR3 size: 15 residues. Germline V gene sequence: CDR1 SGHNT, CDR2 YYREEE (reference sequence). V lost 3 bases and J lost 6, with 15 bases in between. The CDR3 nucleotides are TGTGCCAGCAGCTGGGGGGACAGAGGGGCCGGGGAGCTGTTTTTT. Protein: CASSWGDRGAGELFF. Based on the CDR3 plus reference TRBV5-4 and TRBJ2-2, the full variable domain is ETGVTQSPTHLIKTRGQQVTLRCSSQSGHNTVSWYQQALGQGPQFIFQYYREEENGRGNFPPRFSGLQFPNYSSELNVNALELDDSALYLCASSWGDRGAGELFFGEGSRLTVL.

This clonotype was found a few times. V is TRBV11-2 and J is TRBJ2-7; 8 bases are shared with TRBD1. This CDR3 has 15 amino acids. The V gene end was trimmed by 2 bases and the J gene end by 3 bases; junction bases not matched to a gene: 6. CDR1 is SGHAT, CDR2 FQNNGV, per germline. The CDR3 sequence: CASSLTLTGGYEQYF. As DNA, the CDR3 is TGTGCCAGCAGCTTAACCCTTACAGGGGGCTACGAGCAGTACTTC.

The CDR3 DNA is TGCAGTGCCGCGGAGGGTGATGACTATGGCTACACCTTC. Protein product: CSAAEGDDYGYTF. V and J are TRBV20-1 and TRBJ1-2; no firm D call. The V end lost 6 bases, the J end lost 3 bases, and 14 bases lay between the germline ends. CDR3 length: 13 residues. Germline V gives CDR1 DFQATT, CDR2 SNEGSKA (reference sequence).